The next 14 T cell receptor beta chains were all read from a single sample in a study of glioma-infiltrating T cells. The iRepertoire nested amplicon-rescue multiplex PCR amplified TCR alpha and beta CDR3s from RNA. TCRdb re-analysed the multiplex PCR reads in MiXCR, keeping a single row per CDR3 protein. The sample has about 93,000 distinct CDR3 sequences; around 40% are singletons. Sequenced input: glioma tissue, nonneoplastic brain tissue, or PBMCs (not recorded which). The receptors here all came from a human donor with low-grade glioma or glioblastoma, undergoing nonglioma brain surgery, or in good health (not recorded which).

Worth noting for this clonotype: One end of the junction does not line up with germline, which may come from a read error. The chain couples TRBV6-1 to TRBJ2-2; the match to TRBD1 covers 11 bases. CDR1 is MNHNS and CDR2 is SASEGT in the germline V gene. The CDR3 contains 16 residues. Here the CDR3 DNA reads TGTGCCAGCAGTGATGTGGACAGGGGGCCAACCGGGGAGCTGTCTTTC. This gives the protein CASSDVDRGPTGELSF.

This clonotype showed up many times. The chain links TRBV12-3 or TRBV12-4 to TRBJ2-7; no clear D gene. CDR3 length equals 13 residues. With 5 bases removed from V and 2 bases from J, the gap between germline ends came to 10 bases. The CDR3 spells CASSPAPAYEQYF. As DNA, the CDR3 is TGTGCCAGCAGTCCAGCACCAGCCTACGAGCAGTACTTC.

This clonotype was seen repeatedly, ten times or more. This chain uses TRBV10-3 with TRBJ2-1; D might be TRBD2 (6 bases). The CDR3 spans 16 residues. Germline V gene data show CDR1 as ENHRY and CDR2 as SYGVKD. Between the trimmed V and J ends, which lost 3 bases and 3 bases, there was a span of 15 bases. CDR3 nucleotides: TGTGCCATCAGTGACGGCGGAGGGTATGGCTACAATGAGCAGTTCTTC. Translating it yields CAISDGGGYGYNEQFF.

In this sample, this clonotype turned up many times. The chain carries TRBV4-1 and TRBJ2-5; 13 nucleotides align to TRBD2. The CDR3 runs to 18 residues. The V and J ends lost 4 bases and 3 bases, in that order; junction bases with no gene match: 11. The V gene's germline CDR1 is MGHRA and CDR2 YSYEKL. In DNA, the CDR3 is TGCGCCAGCAGCCTGTATGCTACTGGGACTAGCGGGAAAGAGACCCAGTACTTC. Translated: CASSLYATGTSGKETQYF.

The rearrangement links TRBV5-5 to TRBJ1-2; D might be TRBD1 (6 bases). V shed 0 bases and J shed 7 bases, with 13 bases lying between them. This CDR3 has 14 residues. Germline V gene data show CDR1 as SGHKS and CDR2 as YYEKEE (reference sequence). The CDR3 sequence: CASSLDPGATGYTF. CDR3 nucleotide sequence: TGTGCCAGCAGCTTGGACCCGGGGGCGACTGGCTACACCTTC.

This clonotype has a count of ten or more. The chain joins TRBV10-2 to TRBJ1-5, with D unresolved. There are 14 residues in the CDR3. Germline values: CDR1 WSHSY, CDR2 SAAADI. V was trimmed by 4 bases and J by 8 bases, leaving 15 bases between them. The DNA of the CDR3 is TGCGCCAGCAGTGGGGTGCGAGTTGAGAAGCCCCAGCATTTT. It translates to CASSGVRVEKPQHF.

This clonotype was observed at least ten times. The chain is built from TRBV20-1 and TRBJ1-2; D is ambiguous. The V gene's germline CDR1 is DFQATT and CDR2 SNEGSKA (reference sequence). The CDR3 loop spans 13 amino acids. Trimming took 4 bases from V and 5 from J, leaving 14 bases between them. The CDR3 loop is CSATDGVLYGYTF. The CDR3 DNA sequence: TGCAGTGCTACGGACGGGGTCCTATATGGCTACACCTTC.

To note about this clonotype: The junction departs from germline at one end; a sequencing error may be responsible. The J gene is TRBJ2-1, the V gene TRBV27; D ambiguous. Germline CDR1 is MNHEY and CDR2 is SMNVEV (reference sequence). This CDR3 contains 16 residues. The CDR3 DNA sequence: TGTGCCAGCAGTTTCGGTATCTCGGGCTCCTACAGTGAGCAGTCCTTC. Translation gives CASSFGISGSYSEQSF.

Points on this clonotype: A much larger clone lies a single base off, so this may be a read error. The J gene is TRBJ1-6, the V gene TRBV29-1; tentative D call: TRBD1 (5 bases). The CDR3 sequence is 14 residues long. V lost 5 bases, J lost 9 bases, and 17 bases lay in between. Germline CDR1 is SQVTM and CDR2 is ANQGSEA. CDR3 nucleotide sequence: TGCAGCGTTCCCCTCAAGGGGAGGGGTTCACCCCTCCACTTT. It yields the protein CSVPLKGRGSPLHF.

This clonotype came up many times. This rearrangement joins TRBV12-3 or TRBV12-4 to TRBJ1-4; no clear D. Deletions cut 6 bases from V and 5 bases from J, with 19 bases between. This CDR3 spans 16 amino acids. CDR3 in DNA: TGTGCCAGCAGCCATAATCAAGGATTCGACAATGAAAAACTGTTTTTT. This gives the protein CASSHNQGFDNEKLFF.

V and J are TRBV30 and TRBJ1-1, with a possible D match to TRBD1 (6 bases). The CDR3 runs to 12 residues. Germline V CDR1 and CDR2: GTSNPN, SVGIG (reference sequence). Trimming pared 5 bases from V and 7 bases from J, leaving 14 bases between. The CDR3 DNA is TGTGCCTGGTCTAGGGGGGTGGGTGAAGCTTTCTTT. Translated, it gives CAWSRGVGEAFF.

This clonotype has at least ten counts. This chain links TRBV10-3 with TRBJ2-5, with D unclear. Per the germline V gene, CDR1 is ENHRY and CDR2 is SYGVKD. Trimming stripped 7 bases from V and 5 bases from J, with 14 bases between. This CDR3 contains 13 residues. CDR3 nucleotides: TGTGCCATCACCGCTTATTTGGGCGAGACCCAGTACTTC. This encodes CAITAYLGETQYF.

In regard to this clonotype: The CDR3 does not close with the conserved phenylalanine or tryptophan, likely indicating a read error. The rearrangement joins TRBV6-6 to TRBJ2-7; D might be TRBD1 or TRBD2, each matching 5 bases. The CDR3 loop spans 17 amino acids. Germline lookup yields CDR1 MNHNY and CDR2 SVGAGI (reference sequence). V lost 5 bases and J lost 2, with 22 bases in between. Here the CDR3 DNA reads TGTGCCAGCAGTGAGGGGACGGCGTCAGGGTTTACCTACGAGCAGTACTCC. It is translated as CASSEGTASGFTYEQYS.

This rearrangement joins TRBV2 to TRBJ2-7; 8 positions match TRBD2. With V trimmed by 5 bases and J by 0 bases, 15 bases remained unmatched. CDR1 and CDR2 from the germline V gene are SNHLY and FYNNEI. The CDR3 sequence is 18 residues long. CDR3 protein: CASSNQRGPDLNSYEQYF. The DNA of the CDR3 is TGTGCCAGCAGTAACCAGCGGGGGCCTGATTTAAACTCCTACGAGCAGTACTTC.